This is a list of T cell receptor beta chains from one sample in a study of blood T cell repertoires in COVID-19. Assay: immunoSEQ multiplex PCR; the TCRdb copy retains only in-frame clones and omits some. This sample yields 150,000 to 200,000 clones, of which 82% are seen a single time; approximately 8.1% belongs to the top ten. The sequenced sample consisted of peripheral blood. These receptors originate from a woman aged 60-75 years with COVID-19, enrolled during active disease. The CDR3 runs from the conserved cysteine through the conserved F or W. Fields, in order: J gene, V gene, clone size, D gene, CDR3 DNA, CDR3 protein. The D gene is left open where the match is weak. For some rows the clone size is stated as once, few or many, or as a class when expanded; others skip it.

>TRBJ1-1|TRBV11-1|.|.
TGTGCCAGCAGCTATTACCGGGACACTGAAGCTTTCTTT
CASSYYRDTEAFF
>TRBJ2-5|TRBV6-2/TRBV6-3|.|TRBD2
TGTGCCAGCAGTTATCCGACTAGCGAGGGGACCCAGTACTTC
CASSYPTSEGTQYF
>TRBJ1-2|TRBV9|.|TRBD1
TGTGCCAGCAGCGCCCGGGACAGGGCTCCCTATGGCTACACCTTC
CASSARDRAPYGYTF
>TRBJ1-6|TRBV5-1|.|.
TGCGCCAGCGGGGCAGGGAGGTGGGATTCACCCCTCCACTTT
CASGAGRWDSPLHF
>TRBJ2-2|TRBV3-1/TRBV3-2|.|TRBD2
TGTGCCAGCAGCTTCAGCGGGATAAACACCGGGGAGCTGTTTTTT
CASSFSGINTGELFF
>TRBJ1-2|TRBV7-9|.|.
TGTGCCAGCAGCTCTCTGGGGAGGGGAGTAGGCTACACCTTC
CASSSLGRGVGYTF
>TRBJ1-6|TRBV19|.|TRBD1
TGTGCCAGCGGACAGGCGAATTCACCCCTCCACTTT
CASGQANSPLHF
>TRBJ1-5|TRBV19|.|TRBD1
TGTGCCAGTAACCCGGACAGGTCTTATAGCAATCAGCCCCAGCATTTT
CASNPDRSYSNQPQHF
>TRBJ1-3|TRBV3-1/TRBV3-2|few|.
TGTGCCACTTCATTGACAGCTGGAAACACCATATATTTT
CATSLTAGNTIYF
>TRBJ2-5|TRBV25-1|.|.
TGTGCCAGCAGTTCGGATGGACAGAAGCAAGAGACCCAGTACTTC
CASSSDGQKQETQYF
>TRBJ2-5|TRBV5-4|once|TRBD2
TGTGCCAGCGTCGCCCGGGGAGGGGAGACCCAGTACTTC
CASVARGGETQYF
>TRBJ2-7|TRBV3-1/TRBV3-2|.|TRBD2
TGTGCCAGCAGCCCCAGCGGGACTAGCTATAGCTCCTACGAGCAGTACTTC
CASSPSGTSYSSYEQYF
>TRBJ2-1|TRBV14|.|.
TGTGCCAGCAGCCATCTTAGCGGAAGCTCCTACAATGAGCAGTTCTTC
CASSHLSGSSYNEQFF
>TRBJ1-2|TRBV6-5|few|TRBD1
TGTGCCAGCAGCGCCGACAGGGGAAGCGGCTACACCTTC
CASSADRGSGYTF
>TRBJ2-5|TRBV6-5|.|TRBD1
TGTGCCAGCAGCCCCCGACAGGGACAAGAGACCCAGTACTTC
CASSPRQGQETQYF
>TRBJ2-2|TRBV7-8|.|TRBD2
TGTGCCAGCAGCTTAGTTGCGGGGGTAGGGTCCGGGGAGCTGTTTTTT
CASSLVAGVGSGELFF
>TRBJ2-1|TRBV3-1/TRBV3-2|few|TRBD2
TGTGCCAGCAGCTATGGGACTAGCGGGGGCCTGTACAATGAGCAGTTCTTC
CASSYGTSGGLYNEQFF
>TRBJ1-1|TRBV20-1|.|.
TGCAGTGAACGGGCAGGACTTCAAGCTTTCTTT
CSERAGLQAFF
>TRBJ2-2|TRBV19|.|.
TGTGCCAGTAGTCCCCGGCCGGGCGGGGAGCTGTTTTTT
CASSPRPGGELFF
>TRBJ2-7|TRBV5-1|.|TRBD2
TGCGCCAGCAGCTTTGCGGGAGTTTCCGAGCAGTACTTC
CASSFAGVSEQYF
>TRBJ2-1|TRBV3-1/TRBV3-2|.|TRBD1
TGTGCCAGCAGCCAAGCTTCCGACAGGGGCTACCTTGAGCAGTTCTTC
CASSQASDRGYLEQFF
>TRBJ2-7|TRBV5-4|.|TRBD2
TGTGCCAGCAGCTTGGGTCTAGCGGGTGCGATATACGAGCAGTACTTC
CASSLGLAGAIYEQYF
>TRBJ1-2|TRBV6-6|.|.
TGTGCCAGCAGTTACTCTCGGGTTTACTATGGCTACACCTTC
CASSYSRVYYGYTF
>TRBJ2-5|TRBV5-1|.|TRBD2
TGCGCCAGCAGCTTGGATTCCCTAGCGGAAGGGGACTTC
CASSLDSLAEGDF
>TRBJ2-7|TRBV4-3|.|.
TGCGCCAGCAGCCAAGAGGGCAGGTGTTGGGACTTC
CASSQEGRCWDF
>TRBJ2-2|TRBV7-3|.|.
TGTGCCAGCAGCTCCGAGCGGACCGGGGAGCTGTTTTTT
CASSSERTGELFF
>TRBJ1-2|TRBV5-6|few|TRBD1
TGTGCCAGCAGCTTGGTCGGGACAGGAGGCTACACCTTC
CASSLVGTGGYTF
>TRBJ2-5|TRBV3-1/TRBV3-2|.|TRBD1
TGTGCCAGCAGCCAAGATAAGGACAGGGATTGGAAAGAGACCCAGTACTTC
CASSQDKDRDWKETQYF
>TRBJ2-5|TRBV18|.|TRBD1
TGTGCCAGCTCACCGATGACAGGGGGTTTGGGCCAAGAGACCCAGTACTTC
CASSPMTGGLGQETQYF
>TRBJ1-1|TRBV30|.|.
TGTGCCTGGAAGGCAGACATGAACACTGAAGCTTTCTTT
CAWKADMNTEAFF
>TRBJ1-4|TRBV30|.|.
TGTGCCTGGTCGTCTAAGATTACCAATGAAAAACTGTTTTTT
CAWSSKITNEKLFF
>TRBJ2-1|TRBV5-6|few|TRBD2
TGTGCCAGCAGCTTGGAACTAGCGGGAGGAATGGATGAGCAGTTCTTC
CASSLELAGGMDEQFF
>TRBJ1-4|TRBV14|.|TRBD1
TGTGCCAGCAGTAATCGACAGGGGTTTCGCGAAAAACTGTTTTTT
CASSNRQGFREKLFF
>TRBJ2-7|TRBV28|.|.
TGTGCCAGCAGGCTTCCCGGGGAAACCTACGAGCAGTACTTC
CASRLPGETYEQYF
>TRBJ2-1|TRBV7-2|.|.
TGTGCCAGCAGCTTAATGGTATCTAACAATGAGCAGTTCTTC
CASSLMVSNNEQFF
>TRBJ1-2|TRBV9|.|.
TGTGCCAGCAGACCAGGACCCGGGATCCACTATGGCTACACCTTC
CASRPGPGIHYGYTF
>TRBJ1-1|TRBV6-5|.|.
TGTGCCAGCACCCCAAGCCAGGGGCTCGTCGGAGCTTTCTTT
CASTPSQGLVGAFF
>TRBJ2-3|TRBV29-1|few|.
TGCAGCGTTGCTCGCACAGATACGCAGTATTTT
CSVARTDTQYF
>TRBJ1-3|TRBV10-1|.|TRBD1
TGCGCCAGTAGGACAGGACAGGCCTCTGGAAACACCATATATTTT
CASRTGQASGNTIYF
>TRBJ1-1|TRBV11-2|once|.
TGTGCCAGCAGCCTCCTCCTAATGAACACTGAAGCTTTCTTT
CASSLLLMNTEAFF
>TRBJ1-4|TRBV7-9|.|.
TGTGCCAGCAGCTCAGGCGCAAATGAAAAACTGTTTTTT
CASSSGANEKLFF
>TRBJ2-1|TRBV19|.|TRBD2
TGTGCCAGTAGAAAGAGACTAGCGGAGAAGGATGAGCAGTTCTTC
CASRKRLAEKDEQFF
>TRBJ1-2|TRBV7-2|.|.
TGTGCCAGCAGCCGTGGCACCTCTCAGAACGGCTACACCTTC
CASSRGTSQNGYTF
>TRBJ2-5|TRBV2|.|.
TGTGCCAGCAGTGTACGGGGGGAGACCCAGTACTTC
CASSVRGETQYF